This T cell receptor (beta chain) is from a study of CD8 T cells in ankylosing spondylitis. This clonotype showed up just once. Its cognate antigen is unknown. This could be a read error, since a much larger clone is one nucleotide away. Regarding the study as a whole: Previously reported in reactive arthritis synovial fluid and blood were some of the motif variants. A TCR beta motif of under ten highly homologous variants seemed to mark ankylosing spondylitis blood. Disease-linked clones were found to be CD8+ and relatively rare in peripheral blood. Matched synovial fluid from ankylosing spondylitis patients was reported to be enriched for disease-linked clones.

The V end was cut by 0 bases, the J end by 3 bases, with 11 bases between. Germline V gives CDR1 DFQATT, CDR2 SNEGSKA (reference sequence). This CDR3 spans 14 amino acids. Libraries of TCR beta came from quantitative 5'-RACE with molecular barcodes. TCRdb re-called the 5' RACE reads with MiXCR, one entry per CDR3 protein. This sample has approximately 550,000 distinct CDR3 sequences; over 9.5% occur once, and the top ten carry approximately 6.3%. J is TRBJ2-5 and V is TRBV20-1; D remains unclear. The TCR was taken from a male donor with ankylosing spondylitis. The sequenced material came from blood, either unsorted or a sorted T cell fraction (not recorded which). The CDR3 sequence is CSAREPTVEETQYF. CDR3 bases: TGCAGTGCTAGAGAACCTACAGTGGAAGAGACCCAGTACTTC.